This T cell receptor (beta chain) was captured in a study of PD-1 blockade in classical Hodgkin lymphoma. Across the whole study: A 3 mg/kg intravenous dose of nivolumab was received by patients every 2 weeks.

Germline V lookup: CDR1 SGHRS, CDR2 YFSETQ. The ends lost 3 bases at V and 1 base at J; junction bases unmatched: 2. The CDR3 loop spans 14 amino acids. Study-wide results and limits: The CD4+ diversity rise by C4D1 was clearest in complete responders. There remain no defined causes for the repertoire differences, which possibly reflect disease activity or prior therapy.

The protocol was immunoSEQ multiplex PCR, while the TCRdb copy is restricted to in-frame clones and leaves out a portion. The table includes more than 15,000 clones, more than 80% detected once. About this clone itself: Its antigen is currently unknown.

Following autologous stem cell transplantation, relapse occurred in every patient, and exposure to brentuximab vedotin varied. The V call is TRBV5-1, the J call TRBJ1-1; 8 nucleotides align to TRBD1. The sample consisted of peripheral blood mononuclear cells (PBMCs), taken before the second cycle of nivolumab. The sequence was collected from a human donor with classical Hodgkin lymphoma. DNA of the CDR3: TGCGCCAGCAGCTCACAGGGGGAGAACACTGAAGCTTTCTTT. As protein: CASSSQGENTEAFF.